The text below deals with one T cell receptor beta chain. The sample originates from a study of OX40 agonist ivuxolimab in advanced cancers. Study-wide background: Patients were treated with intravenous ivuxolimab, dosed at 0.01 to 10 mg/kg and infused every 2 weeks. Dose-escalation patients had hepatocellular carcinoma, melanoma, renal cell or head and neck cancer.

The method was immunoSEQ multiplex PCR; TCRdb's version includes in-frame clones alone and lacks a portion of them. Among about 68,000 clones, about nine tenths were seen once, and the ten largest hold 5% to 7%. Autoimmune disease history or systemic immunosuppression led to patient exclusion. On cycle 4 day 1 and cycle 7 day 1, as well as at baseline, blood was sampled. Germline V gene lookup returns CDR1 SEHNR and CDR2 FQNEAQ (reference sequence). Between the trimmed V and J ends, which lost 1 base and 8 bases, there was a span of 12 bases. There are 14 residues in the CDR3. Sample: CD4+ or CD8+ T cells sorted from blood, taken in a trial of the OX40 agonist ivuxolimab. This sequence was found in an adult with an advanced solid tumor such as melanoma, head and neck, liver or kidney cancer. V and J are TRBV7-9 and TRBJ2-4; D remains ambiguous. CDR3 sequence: CASSLVESSDIQYF. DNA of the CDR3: TGTGCCAGCAGCTTAGTCGAGAGTTCTGACATTCAGTACTTC.